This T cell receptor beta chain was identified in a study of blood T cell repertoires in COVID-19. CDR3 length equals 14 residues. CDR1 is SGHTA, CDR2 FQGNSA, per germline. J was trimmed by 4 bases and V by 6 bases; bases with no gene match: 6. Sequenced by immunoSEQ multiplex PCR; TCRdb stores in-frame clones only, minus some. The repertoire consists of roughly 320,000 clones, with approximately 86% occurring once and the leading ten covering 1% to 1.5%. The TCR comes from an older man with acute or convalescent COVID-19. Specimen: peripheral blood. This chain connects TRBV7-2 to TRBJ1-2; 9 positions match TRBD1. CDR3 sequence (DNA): TGTGCCAGCAGTCGGGACAGGGTGAGCTATGGCTACACCTTC. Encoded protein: CASSRDRVSYGYTF.